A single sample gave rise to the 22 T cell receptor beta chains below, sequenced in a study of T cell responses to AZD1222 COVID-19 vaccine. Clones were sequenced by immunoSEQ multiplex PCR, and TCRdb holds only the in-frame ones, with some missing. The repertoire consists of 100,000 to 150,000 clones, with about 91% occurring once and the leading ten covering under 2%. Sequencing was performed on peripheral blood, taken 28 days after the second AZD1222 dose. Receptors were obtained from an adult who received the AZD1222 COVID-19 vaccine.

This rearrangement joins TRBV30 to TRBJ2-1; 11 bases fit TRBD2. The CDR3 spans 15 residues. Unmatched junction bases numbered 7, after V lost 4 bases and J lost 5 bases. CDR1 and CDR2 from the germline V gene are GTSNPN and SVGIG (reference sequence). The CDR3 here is CAWTGTSGINNEQFF. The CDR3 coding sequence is TGTGCCTGGACCGGGACTAGCGGCATAAACAATGAGCAGTTCTTC.

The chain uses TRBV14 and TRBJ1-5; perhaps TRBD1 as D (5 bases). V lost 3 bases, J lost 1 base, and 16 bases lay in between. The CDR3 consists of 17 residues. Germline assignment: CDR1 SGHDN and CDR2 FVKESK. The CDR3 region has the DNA TGTGCCAGCAGCCACTTCTCAGGTGGGGGGAGCAATCAGCCCCAGCATTTT. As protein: CASSHFSGGGSNQPQHF.

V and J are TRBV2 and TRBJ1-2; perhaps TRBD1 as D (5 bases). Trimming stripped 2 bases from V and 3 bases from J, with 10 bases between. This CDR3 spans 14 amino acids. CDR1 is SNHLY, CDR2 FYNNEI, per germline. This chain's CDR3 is CASSEQGVYYGYTF. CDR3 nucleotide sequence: TGTGCCAGCAGTGAACAGGGAGTATACTATGGCTACACCTTC. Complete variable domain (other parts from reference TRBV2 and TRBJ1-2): EPEVTQTPSHQVTQMGQEVILRCVPISNHLYFYWYRQILGQKVEFLVSFYNNEISEKSEIFDDQFSVERPDGSNFTLKIRSTKLEDSAMYFCASSEQGVYYGYTFGSGTRLTVV.

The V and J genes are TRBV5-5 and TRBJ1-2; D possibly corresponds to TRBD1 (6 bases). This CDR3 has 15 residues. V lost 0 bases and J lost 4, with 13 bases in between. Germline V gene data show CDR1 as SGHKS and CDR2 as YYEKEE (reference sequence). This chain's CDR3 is CASSLGLAGAYGYTF. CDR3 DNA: TGTGCCAGCAGCTTGGGTTTGGCAGGGGCCTATGGCTACACCTTC.

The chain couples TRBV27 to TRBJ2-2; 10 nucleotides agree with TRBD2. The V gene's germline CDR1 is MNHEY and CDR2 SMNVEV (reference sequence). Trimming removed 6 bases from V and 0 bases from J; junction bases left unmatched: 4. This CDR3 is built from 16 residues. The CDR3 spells CASRSGGAANTGELFF. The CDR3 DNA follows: TGTGCCAGCAGGAGCGGGGGGGCCGCGAACACCGGGGAGCTGTTTTTT.

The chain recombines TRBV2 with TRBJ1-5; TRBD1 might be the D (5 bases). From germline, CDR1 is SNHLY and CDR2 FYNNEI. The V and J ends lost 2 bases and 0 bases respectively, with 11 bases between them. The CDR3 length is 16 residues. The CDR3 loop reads CASSERGVYSNQPQHF. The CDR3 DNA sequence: TGTGCCAGCAGTGAAAGAGGGGTCTATAGCAATCAGCCCCAGCATTTT. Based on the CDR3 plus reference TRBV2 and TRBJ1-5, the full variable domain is EPEVTQTPSHQVTQMGQEVILRCVPISNHLYFYWYRQILGQKVEFLVSFYNNEISEKSEIFDDQFSVERPDGSNFTLKIRSTKLEDSAMYFCASSERGVYSNQPQHFGDGTRLSIL.

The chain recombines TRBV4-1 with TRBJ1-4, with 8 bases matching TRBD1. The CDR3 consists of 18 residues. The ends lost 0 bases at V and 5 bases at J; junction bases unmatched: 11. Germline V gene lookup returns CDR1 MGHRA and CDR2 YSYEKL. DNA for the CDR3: TGCGCCAGCAGCCAAGACAGGGATTCCGGGACAGGCAATGAAAAACTGTTTTTT. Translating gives CASSQDRDSGTGNEKLFF.

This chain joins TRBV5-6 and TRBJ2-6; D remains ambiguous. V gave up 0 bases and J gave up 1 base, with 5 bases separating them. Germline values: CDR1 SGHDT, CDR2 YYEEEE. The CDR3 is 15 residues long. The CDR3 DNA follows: TGTGCCAGCAGCTTGGAATGGTCTGGGGCCAACGTCCTGACTTTC. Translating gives CASSLEWSGANVLTF.

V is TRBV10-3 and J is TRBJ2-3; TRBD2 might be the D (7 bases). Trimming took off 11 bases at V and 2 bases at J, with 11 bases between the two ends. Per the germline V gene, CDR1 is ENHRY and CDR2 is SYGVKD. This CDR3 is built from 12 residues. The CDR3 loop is CAGGGDTDTQYF. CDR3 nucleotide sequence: TGTGCCGGGGGGGGCGACACAGATACGCAGTATTTT.

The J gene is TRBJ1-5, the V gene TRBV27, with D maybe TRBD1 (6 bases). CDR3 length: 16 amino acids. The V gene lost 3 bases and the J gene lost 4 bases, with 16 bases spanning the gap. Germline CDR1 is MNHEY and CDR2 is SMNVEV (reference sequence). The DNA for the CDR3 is TGTGCCAGCAGTTTCTCCCGGGGGGGGCGTAATCAGCCCCAGCATTTT. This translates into CASSFSRGGRNQPQHF.

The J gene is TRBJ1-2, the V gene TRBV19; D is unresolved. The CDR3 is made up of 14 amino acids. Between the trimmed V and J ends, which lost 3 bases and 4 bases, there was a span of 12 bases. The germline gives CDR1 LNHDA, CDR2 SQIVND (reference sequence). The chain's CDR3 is CASSITHGAYGYTF. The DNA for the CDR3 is TGTGCCAGTAGTATTACTCATGGAGCCTATGGCTACACCTTC.

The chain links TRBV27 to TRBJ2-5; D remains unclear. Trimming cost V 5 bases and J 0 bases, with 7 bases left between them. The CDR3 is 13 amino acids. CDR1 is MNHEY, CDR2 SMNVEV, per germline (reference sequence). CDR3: CASSKAYQETQYF. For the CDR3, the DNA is TGTGCCAGCAGTAAGGCCTACCAAGAGACCCAGTACTTC.

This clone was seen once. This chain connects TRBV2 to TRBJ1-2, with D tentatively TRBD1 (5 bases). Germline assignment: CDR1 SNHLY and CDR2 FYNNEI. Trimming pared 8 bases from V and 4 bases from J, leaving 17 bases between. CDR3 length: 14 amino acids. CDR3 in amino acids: CASLKEGWAYGYTF. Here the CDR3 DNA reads TGTGCCAGCCTAAAAGAGGGGTGGGCCTATGGCTACACCTTC. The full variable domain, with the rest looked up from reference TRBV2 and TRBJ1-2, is EPEVTQTPSHQVTQMGQEVILRCVPISNHLYFYWYRQILGQKVEFLVSFYNNEISEKSEIFDDQFSVERPDGSNFTLKIRSTKLEDSAMYFCASLKEGWAYGYTFGSGTRLTVV.

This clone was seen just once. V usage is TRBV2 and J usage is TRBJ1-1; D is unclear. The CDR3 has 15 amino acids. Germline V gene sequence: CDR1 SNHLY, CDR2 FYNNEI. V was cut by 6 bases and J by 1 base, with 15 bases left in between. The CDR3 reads CASRGSPGRNTEAFF. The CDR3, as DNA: TGTGCCAGCAGGGGGTCTCCGGGGAGGAACACTGAAGCTTTCTTT.

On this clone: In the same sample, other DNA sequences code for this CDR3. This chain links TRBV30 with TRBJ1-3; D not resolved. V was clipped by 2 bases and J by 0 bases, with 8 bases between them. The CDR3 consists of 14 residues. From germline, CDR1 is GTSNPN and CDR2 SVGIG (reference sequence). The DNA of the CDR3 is TGTGCCTGGAGTCTTGGACTCTCTGGAAACACCATATATTTT. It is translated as CAWSLGLSGNTIYF.

The CDR3 loop is CASSETGGGNEQFF. CDR3 sequence (DNA): TGTGCCAGCAGTGAAACTGGAGGGGGGAATGAGCAGTTCTTC. This sequence joins TRBV6-1 and TRBJ2-1, with D perhaps given as TRBD1 or TRBD2 (6 bases each). CDR1 and CDR2 (germline): MNHNS, SASEGT. This CDR3 region has 14 residues. The V gene lost 2 bases and the J gene lost 7 bases, with 12 bases spanning the gap.

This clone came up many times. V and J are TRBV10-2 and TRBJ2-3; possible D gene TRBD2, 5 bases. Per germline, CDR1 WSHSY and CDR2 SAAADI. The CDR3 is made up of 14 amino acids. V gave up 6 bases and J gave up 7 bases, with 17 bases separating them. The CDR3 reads CASRREGFMNTQYF. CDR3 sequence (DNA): TGCGCCAGCAGGCGAGAGGGTTTCATGAATACGCAGTATTTT.

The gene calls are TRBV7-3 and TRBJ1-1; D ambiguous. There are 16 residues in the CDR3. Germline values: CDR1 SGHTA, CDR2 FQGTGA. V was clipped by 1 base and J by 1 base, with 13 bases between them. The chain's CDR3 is CASSLRLRQPNTEAFF. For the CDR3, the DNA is TGTGCCAGCAGCTTAAGGCTTCGACAACCGAACACTGAAGCTTTCTTT.

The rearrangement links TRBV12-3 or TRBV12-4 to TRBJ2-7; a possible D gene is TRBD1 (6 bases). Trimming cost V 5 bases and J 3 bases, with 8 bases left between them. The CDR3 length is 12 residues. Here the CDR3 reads CASSMDSYEQYF. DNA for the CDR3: TGTGCCAGCAGTATGGACAGCTACGAGCAGTACTTC.

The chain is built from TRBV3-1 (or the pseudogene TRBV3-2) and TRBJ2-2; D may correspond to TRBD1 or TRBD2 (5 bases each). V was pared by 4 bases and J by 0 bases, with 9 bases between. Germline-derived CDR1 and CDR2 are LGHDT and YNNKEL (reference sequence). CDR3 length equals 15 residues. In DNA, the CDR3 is TGTGCCAGCAGCCGGGGGTTAACGAACACCGGGGAGCTGTTTTTT. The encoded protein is CASSRGLTNTGELFF.

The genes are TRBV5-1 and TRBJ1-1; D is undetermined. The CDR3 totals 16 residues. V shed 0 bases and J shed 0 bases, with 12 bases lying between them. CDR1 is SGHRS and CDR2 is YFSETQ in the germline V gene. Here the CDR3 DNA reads TGCGCCAGCAGCTTGGGGGTCGGCAGATTGAACACTGAAGCTTTCTTT. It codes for CASSLGVGRLNTEAFF.

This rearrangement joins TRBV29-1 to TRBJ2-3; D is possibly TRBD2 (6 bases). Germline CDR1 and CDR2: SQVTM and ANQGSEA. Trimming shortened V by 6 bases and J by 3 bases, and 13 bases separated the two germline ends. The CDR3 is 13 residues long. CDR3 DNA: TGCAGCGTCGGAGGGACTGTTACAGATACGCAGTATTTT. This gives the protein CSVGGTVTDTQYF.